The 17 T cell receptor beta chains presented below share a single source sample, sequenced in a study of cytomegalovirus exposure and HLA in healthy donors. Primers: 60 Vbeta forward and 13 Jbeta reverse. Produced via immunoSEQ multiplex PCR; TCRdb's table is partial and in-frame only. The data show 90,000 to 150,000 clones, with around 70% seen just once and over 3.5% held by the top ten. The sequenced material came from PBMCs. Receptors originate from a woman aged 40 to 55 in good health and CMV-seronegative.

The chain joins TRBV4-1 to TRBJ1-1, with a possible D match to TRBD1 (5 bases). The V gene lost 4 bases and the J gene lost 1 base, with 13 bases spanning the gap. Per germline, CDR1 MGHRA and CDR2 YSYEKL. The CDR3 has 15 residues. The CDR3 DNA reads TGCGCCAGCAGCCGTTGGGTTCAGGGGAACACTGAAGCTTTCTTT. Translating it yields CASSRWVQGNTEAFF.

The genes are TRBV7-2 and TRBJ1-1; D is possibly TRBD1 (5 bases). Germline loops: CDR1 SGHTA, CDR2 FQGNSA. Trimming left V 2 bases short and J 6 bases short, with 16 bases between. CDR3 length equals 15 residues. CDR3 DNA sequence: TGTGCCAGCAGCTTACACGGGGGTTCGGTTGCTGAAGCTTTCTTT. This codes for CASSLHGGSVAEAFF. Complete variable domain (other parts from reference TRBV7-2 and TRBJ1-1): GAGVSQSPSNKVTEKGKDVELRCDPISGHTALYWYRQSLGQGLEFLIYFQGNSAPDKSGLPSDRFSAERTGGSVSTLTIQRTQQEDSAVYLCASSLHGGSVAEAFFGQGTRLTVV.

The chain employs TRBV29-1 and TRBJ2-2, with 9 positions matching TRBD1. In germline, CDR1 is SQVTM, CDR2 ANQGSEA. The CDR3 runs to 15 residues. The ends lost 3 bases at V and 3 bases at J; junction bases unmatched: 5. CDR3 sequence reads: CSVDVQGADTGELFF. CDR3 in DNA: TGCAGCGTTGACGTACAGGGGGCAGACACCGGGGAGCTGTTTTTT.

The chain combines TRBV5-6 with TRBJ2-4; TRBD1 agrees at 8 bases. Germline CDR1 and CDR2: SGHDT and YYEEEE. The ends lost 0 bases at V and 10 bases at J; junction bases unmatched: 6. The CDR3 spans 14 residues. CDR3 protein: CASSLGDRGLIQYF. The CDR3, as DNA: TGTGCCAGCAGCTTGGGTGACAGGGGACTTATTCAGTACTTC. The entire variable domain, with the rest obtained from reference TRBV5-6 and TRBJ2-4, is as follows: DAGVTQSPTHLIKTRGQQVTLRCSPKSGHDTVSWYQQALGQGPQFIFQYYEEEERQRGNFPDRFSGHQFPNYSSELNVNALLLGDSALYLCASSLGDRGLIQYFGAGTRLSVL.

CDR3 amino acids: CASSQFLAGVRNTQYF. CDR3 sequence (DNA): TGCGCCAGCAGCCAATTTCTAGCGGGAGTTAGGAATACGCAGTATTTT. The gene calls are TRBV4-1 and TRBJ2-3; 10 bases match TRBD2. This CDR3 spans 16 amino acids. CDR1 is MGHRA, CDR2 YSYEKL, per germline. V dropped 2 bases and J dropped 7; count of bases not matched to a gene: 9.

The rearrangement joins TRBV30 to TRBJ2-7, with D perhaps matching TRBD2 (6 bases). Germline V gene data show CDR1 as GTSNPN and CDR2 as SVGIG (reference sequence). This CDR3 is built from 14 residues. Trimming cost V 0 bases and J 3 bases, with 12 bases left between them. This CDR3 reads CAWSVRRGSYEQYF. The CDR3 DNA reads as TGTGCCTGGAGTGTAAGGAGGGGTAGCTACGAGCAGTACTTC. The variable domain in full, with the rest retrieved from reference TRBV30 and TRBJ2-7, is SQTIHQWPATLVQPVGSPLSLECTVEGTSNPNLYWYRQAAGRGLQLLFYSVGIGQISSEVPQNLSASRPQDRQFILSSKKLLLSDSGFYLCAWSVRRGSYEQYFGPGTRLTVT.

The V and J genes are TRBV4-3 and TRBJ2-5, with 7 bases identical to TRBD1. J lost 3 bases, V lost 3 bases, and 4 bases had no gene match. Germline V lookup: CDR1 LGHNA, CDR2 YSLEER. The CDR3 has 14 amino acids. CDR3 nucleotide sequence: TGCGCCAGCAGCCAGGGACAGCTAAAAGAGACCCAGTACTTC. This gives the protein CASSQGQLKETQYF.

The rearrangement joins TRBV6-1 to TRBJ2-1, with 9 bases that match TRBD2. The J segment lost 0 bases and the V segment lost 9 bases, leaving 3 bases of the junction unmatched. The CDR3 sequence is 14 residues long. Germline V gene sequence: CDR1 MNHNS, CDR2 SASEGT. The CDR3 sequence: CASSSGASYNEQFF. CDR3 sequence (DNA): TGTGCCAGTTCTAGCGGGGCCTCCTACAATGAGCAGTTCTTC.

There are a few counts of this clone. The CDR3 loop reads CASSGTVYNEQFF. DNA for the CDR3: TGTGCCAGCAGCGGGACAGTTTACAATGAGCAGTTCTTC. The chain couples TRBV9 to TRBJ2-1; a weak D match, TRBD1 (6 bases). The CDR3 consists of 13 residues. The ends were cut back, 3 bases at V and 4 bases at J, with 8 bases in the middle. Germline-derived CDR1 and CDR2 are SGDLS and YYNGEE.

This clone was counted a single time. The chain has TRBV6-5 and TRBJ1-1, with TRBD1 matching over 10 bases. This CDR3 contains 13 residues. Germline values: CDR1 MNHEY, CDR2 SVGAGI. V lost 6 bases and J lost 7; bases outside the gene matches: 5. The CDR3 nucleotides are TGTGCCAGCAGGACCGGGACAGGGGTTGAAGCTTTCTTT. Translating gives CASRTGTGVEAFF.

The V gene is TRBV28, the J gene TRBJ2-1, with D possibly matching TRBD2 (6 bases). The V end lost 5 bases, the J end lost 2 bases, and 16 bases lay between the germline ends. Per germline, CDR1 MDHEN and CDR2 SYDVKM. The CDR3 loop spans 16 amino acids. CDR3 DNA: TGTGCCAGCAGTAGCGACCTAGCGTCCGCCTACAATGAGCAGTTCTTC. Amino acid sequence: CASSSDLASAYNEQFF.

The V call is TRBV5-1, the J call TRBJ1-1; D might be TRBD1 (6 bases). Trimming pared 0 bases from V and 1 base from J, leaving 10 bases between. Germline CDR1 SGHRS, CDR2 YFSETQ. The CDR3 runs to 15 residues. The DNA for the CDR3 is TGCGCCAGCAGCTTGGGTTGGGGGCGGAACACTGAAGCTTTCTTT. It codes for CASSLGWGRNTEAFF.

This chain uses TRBV6-5 with TRBJ1-4, with D possibly matching TRBD1 (6 bases). Trimming removed 4 bases from V and 8 bases from J, with 14 bases in between. Germline assignment: CDR1 MNHEY and CDR2 SVGAGI. This CDR3 has 14 amino acids. CDR3 nucleotide sequence: TGTGCCAGCAGTTCCGTAGGGGGTAGGGAAAAACTGTTTTTT. Translation gives CASSSVGGREKLFF.

This clone came up a few times. The V gene is TRBV6-1, the J gene TRBJ1-1; possible D gene TRBD1, 5 bases. Trimming took 1 base from V and 4 from J, leaving 13 bases between them. There are 15 residues in the CDR3. Germline CDR1 is MNHNS and CDR2 is SASEGT. DNA for the CDR3: TGTGCCAGCAGTGAAGTGGGCAGGGTTTCCACTGAAGCTTTCTTT. It translates to CASSEVGRVSTEAFF.

This chain's CDR3 is CASRTTGNTGELFF. For the CDR3, the DNA is TGTGCCAGTAGGACGACAGGGAACACCGGGGAGCTGTTTTTT. The chain joins TRBV19 to TRBJ2-2; D is possibly TRBD1 (6 bases). Trimming stripped 6 bases from V and 1 base from J, with 9 bases between. CDR1 LNHDA and CDR2 SQIVND come from the germline V gene (reference sequence). This CDR3 has 14 amino acids.

The V gene is TRBV14, the J gene TRBJ2-5, with 11 bases lining up with TRBD2. The ends lost 6 bases at V and 13 bases at J; junction bases unmatched: 10. Germline V gene lookup returns CDR1 SGHDN and CDR2 FVKESK. This CDR3 spans 13 amino acids. CDR3 protein: CASSLTTSGARYF. CDR3 nucleotides: TGTGCCAGCAGTCTCACGACTAGCGGGGCCCGGTACTTC.

The DNA of the CDR3 is TGCGCCAGCAGCCAAGGCCGGGAGCAGTACTTC. Its protein product is CASSQGREQYF. V is TRBV4-3 and J is TRBJ2-7, with D hard to call. CDR1 and CDR2 from the germline V gene are LGHNA and YSLEER. The CDR3 length is 11 residues. The V end lost 1 base, the J end lost 7 bases, and 5 bases lay between the germline ends.